This T cell receptor (beta chain) was recorded in a study of tumor and adjacent non-tumor tissue in lung cancer. Study information: On average, productive TCRbeta reads reached roughly 3.9 million per sample. Study-wide results and caveats: Significantly higher TCR diversity was found in tumor than normal lung.

Details on this clonotype: Antigen unknown. A read error may produce the germline difference seen at one junction end.

A modified ARM-PCR protocol with three rounds of nested PCR amplified TCRbeta. In TCRdb, the multiplex PCR reads were re-called with MiXCR into one record per CDR3 protein. Of approximately 76,000 distinct CDR3 sequences in the sample, approximately 71% were seen once. Germline CDR1 and CDR2: MGHRA and YSYEKL. This CDR3 contains 18 residues. This sample's RNA came from whole unsorted tissue. The clonotype originates from a woman between 65 and 79 years old with non-small cell lung cancer. The sequencing sample was made of lung tumor tissue. This sequence joins TRBV4-1 and TRBJ2-5; 7 bases align to TRBD2. The CDR3 bases are TGCGCCTGCAGCGCTCCGGGACTAACGAAAAAAAACCAAGAGACCCAGTACTTC. Its translation: CACSAPGLTKKNQETQYF.